This T cell receptor beta chain was sequenced in a study of early T cells in non-severe SARS-CoV-2 infection. There are many counts of this clonotype. CDR1 is SNHLY, CDR2 FYNNEI, per germline. Unmatched junction bases numbered 8, after V lost 3 bases and J lost 5 bases. This CDR3 has 16 residues. TCRdb recomputed calls from the 5' RACE reads with MiXCR, one row per CDR3 protein. The sample records approximately 52,000 distinct CDR3 sequences, 7% to 10% being singletons. V gene TRBV2 combines with J gene TRBJ2-2; 8 bases map to TRBD1. The sequence derives from an adult who was a healthcare worker with PCR-confirmed SARS-CoV-2 infection or an uninfected control (not recorded which). Sequenced input: whole blood. The CDR3 protein is CASSDSAGGATGELFF. For the CDR3, the DNA is TGTGCCAGCAGTGATTCGGCAGGGGGCGCGACCGGGGAGCTGTTTTTT.